The 18 T cell receptor beta chains given below trace back to one sample, sequenced in a study of blood T cell repertoires in COVID-19. TCRdb's copy holds only in-frame clones and misses some; the assay was immunoSEQ multiplex PCR. The table shows 150,000 to 200,000 clones, with 80% to 90% occurring only once. Source material: peripheral blood. These receptor sequences come from a man aged 50-59 years with active or convalescent COVID-19.

The genes are TRBV7-7 and TRBJ2-5, with D tentatively TRBD2 (6 bases). Trimming took off 5 bases at V and 5 bases at J, with 18 bases between the two ends. The CDR3 is made up of 15 amino acids. CDR1 and CDR2 from the germline V gene are SSHAT and FNYEAQ (reference sequence). This CDR3 is CASSPQVSGGETQYF. CDR3 nucleotide sequence: TGTGCCAGCAGCCCCCAAGTTAGCGGCGGGGAGACCCAGTACTTC.

This clone was found a few times. The V gene is TRBV19, the J gene TRBJ2-7; D call uncertain. The V end was cut by 1 base, the J end by 7 bases, with 11 bases between. Germline V gene lookup returns CDR1 LNHDA and CDR2 SQIVND (reference sequence). The CDR3 is 13 amino acids. For the CDR3, the DNA is TGTGCCAGTAGTATAGGGTCCCGGTATGAGCAGTACTTC. It encodes CASSIGSRYEQYF.

A note on this clone: Mismatch with germline at one junction end may stem from a read error. V is TRBV28 and J is TRBJ1-1; possible D gene TRBD1, 6 bases. Germline lookup yields CDR1 MDHEN and CDR2 SYDVKM. This CDR3 comprises 14 residues. The CDR3 region has the DNA TGTGCCAGCAGCTTATGGGGGCAGAACACTGAAGCTTTCTTT. Its translation: CASSLWGQNTEAFF.

The chain is built from TRBV20-1 and TRBJ2-1, with TRBD2 identical over 10 bases. The CDR3 consists of 15 residues. Germline V gene sequence: CDR1 DFQATT, CDR2 SNEGSKA (reference sequence). Germline trimming cut 3 bases from V and 4 bases from J; bases unmatched to any gene: 6. CDR3 loop: CSASEGLAVYNEQFF. In DNA form, the CDR3 reads TGCAGTGCTAGTGAAGGACTAGCGGTTTACAATGAGCAGTTCTTC.

This chain uses TRBV5-1 with TRBJ1-5; D possibly corresponds to TRBD1 (6 bases). Germline CDR1 is SGHRS and CDR2 is YFSETQ. V shed 0 bases and J shed 0 bases, with 7 bases lying between them. The CDR3 extends over 15 amino acids. CDR3 DNA: TGCGCCAGCAGCTTGGAGGACAGTAGCAATCAGCCCCAGCATTTT. Residues: CASSLEDSSNQPQHF. Drawing the rest from reference TRBV5-1 and TRBJ1-5, the complete variable domain is KAGVTQTPRYLIKTRGQQVTLSCSPISGHRSVSWYQQTPGQGLQFLFEYFSETQRNKGNFPGRFSGRQFSNSRSEMNVSTLELGDSALYLCASSLEDSSNQPQHFGDGTRLSIL.

The chain recombines TRBV29-1 with TRBJ1-1; D gene uncertain. The CDR3 loop spans 13 amino acids. Germline assignment: CDR1 SQVTM and CDR2 ANQGSEA. Trimming removed 7 bases from V and 5 bases from J, with 17 bases in between. CDR3 nucleotides: TGCAGCGCATACCCCGGGGAAAGAACTGAAGCTTTCTTT. This encodes CSAYPGERTEAFF. The complete variable domain, with remaining parts taken from reference TRBV29-1 and TRBJ1-1, reads SAVISQKPSRDICQRGTSLTIQCQVDSQVTMMFWYRQQPGQSLTLIATANQGSEATYESGFVIDKFPISRPNLTFSTLTVSNMSPEDSSIYLCSAYPGERTEAFFGQGTRLTVV.

This chain links TRBV7-9 with TRBJ1-3, with D unresolved. The CDR3 covers 17 residues. Per the germline V gene, CDR1 is SEHNR and CDR2 is FQNEAQ (reference sequence). Trimming took 3 bases from V and 0 from J, leaving 15 bases between them. CDR3 residues: CASSFTAGPSSGNTIYF. Here the CDR3 DNA reads TGTGCCAGCAGCTTCACAGCGGGCCCCAGCTCTGGAAACACCATATATTTT.

V usage is TRBV14 and J usage is TRBJ2-2; D is uncertain. The V gene lost 6 bases and the J gene lost 1 base, with 9 bases spanning the gap. Per germline, CDR1 SGHDN and CDR2 FVKESK. The CDR3 consists of 14 residues. CDR3 DNA: TGTGCCAGCAGGGCCTACAGGAACACCGGGGAGCTGTTTTTT. Translation: CASRAYRNTGELFF.

The count of this clone is one. This chain connects TRBV4-1 to TRBJ1-2, with 7 bases identical to TRBD1. Germline assignment: CDR1 MGHRA and CDR2 YSYEKL. CDR3 size: 14 residues. The junction had 5 bases not matched to a gene; V was cut back by 3 bases and J by 4 bases. The CDR3 nucleotides read TGCGCCAGCAGCCAGGTGACAGGGACCTATGGCTACACCTTC. As protein: CASSQVTGTYGYTF.

CDR3 protein: CASSPQEWGVYEQYF. The CDR3 DNA is TGTGCCAGCAGCCCCCAAGAATGGGGAGTCTACGAGCAGTACTTC. The V gene is TRBV5-6, the J gene TRBJ2-7; D is perhaps TRBD2 (5 bases). The V and J ends lost 4 bases and 3 bases respectively, with 17 bases between them. Germline assignment: CDR1 SGHDT and CDR2 YYEEEE. This CDR3 has 15 residues.

This chain links TRBV15 with TRBJ2-7, with D possibly being TRBD1 (6 bases). Germline CDR1 and CDR2: LNHNV and YYDKDF (reference sequence). The CDR3 has 16 residues. Between the trimmed V and J ends, which lost 0 bases and 4 bases, there was a span of 16 bases. This chain's CDR3 is CATSREGTGKTYEQYF. In DNA form, the CDR3 reads TGTGCCACCAGCAGAGAAGGCACAGGGAAAACATACGAGCAGTACTTC.

This clone was detected only once. The genes are TRBV2 and TRBJ1-2; possibly TRBD1 for D (5 bases). The CDR3 length is 14 residues. The V end was cut by 2 bases, the J end by 5 bases, with 12 bases between. Per germline, CDR1 SNHLY and CDR2 FYNNEI. The CDR3 loop reads CASSEPDSGYGYTF. CDR3 DNA: TGTGCCAGCAGTGAACCCGACAGTGGGTATGGCTACACCTTC.

The chain combines TRBV5-6 with TRBJ1-2; D call uncertain. The CDR3 has 14 amino acids. The ends were cut back, 1 base at V and 8 bases at J, with 15 bases in the middle. Germline lookup yields CDR1 SGHDT and CDR2 YYEEEE. The CDR3 here is CASSLYFAHVGYTF. The CDR3 region has the DNA TGTGCCAGCAGCTTGTACTTCGCCCACGTGGGCTACACCTTC. Full variable domain (missing parts from reference TRBV5-6 and TRBJ1-2): DAGVTQSPTHLIKTRGQQVTLRCSPKSGHDTVSWYQQALGQGPQFIFQYYEEEERQRGNFPDRFSGHQFPNYSSELNVNALLLGDSALYLCASSLYFAHVGYTFGSGTRLTVV.

The chain links TRBV21-1 to TRBJ2-7; TRBD1 is the table's D call, not checked against the DNA. TRBV21-1 is deemed a pseudogene. CDR3 size: 18 residues. The CDR3 region has the DNA TGTGCCAGCAGACCCACAGGGGTTGAGGCGACGGACTCCTACGAGCAGTACTTC. Protein sequence: CASRPTGVEATDSYEQYF.

The V call is TRBV5-1, the J call TRBJ2-7, with D tentatively TRBD2 (6 bases). The germline gives CDR1 SGHRS, CDR2 YFSETQ. The CDR3 spans 15 residues. Between the trimmed V and J ends, which lost 3 bases and 2 bases, there was a span of 15 bases. The CDR3 DNA sequence: TGCGCCAGCAGCTGGGACTCTTCTCTCACCTACGAGCAGTACTTC. Amino acids: CASSWDSSLTYEQYF. The whole variable domain, remainder taken from reference TRBV5-1 and TRBJ2-7, is KAGVTQTPRYLIKTRGQQVTLSCSPISGHRSVSWYQQTPGQGLQFLFEYFSETQRNKGNFPGRFSGRQFSNSRSEMNVSTLELGDSALYLCASSWDSSLTYEQYFGPGTRLTVT.

V is TRBV19 and J is TRBJ1-4; the D gene is possibly TRBD1 (5 bases). The V end lost 1 base, the J end lost 3 bases, and 12 bases lay between the germline ends. Germline lookup yields CDR1 LNHDA and CDR2 SQIVND (reference sequence). CDR3 length: 16 residues. In DNA, the CDR3 is TGTGCCAGTAGTATAGGAGGCGGGGCGGCTAATGAAAAACTGTTTTTT. Protein product: CASSIGGGAANEKLFF. Based on the CDR3 plus reference TRBV19 and TRBJ1-4, the full variable domain is DGGITQSPKYLFRKEGQNVTLSCEQNLNHDAMYWYRQDPGQGLRLIYYSQIVNDFQKGDIAEGYSVSREKKESFPLTVTSAQKNPTAFYLCASSIGGGAANEKLFFGSGTQLSVL.

The rearrangement uses TRBV5-1 and TRBJ1-5; 11 positions agree with TRBD1. This CDR3 has 15 amino acids. The V and J ends lost 3 bases and 4 bases, in that order; junction bases with no gene match: 3. Germline CDR1 reads SGHRS; CDR2 reads YFSETQ. Here the CDR3 reads CASSWGQGDNQPQHF. The CDR3 nucleotides read TGCGCCAGCAGCTGGGGACAGGGGGATAATCAGCCCCAGCATTTT.

The chain uses TRBV2 and TRBJ1-1; D possibly corresponds to TRBD1 (6 bases). V was trimmed by 7 bases and J by 5 bases, leaving 8 bases between them. The CDR3 is 11 amino acids. Per the germline V gene, CDR1 is SNHLY and CDR2 is FYNNEI. CDR3: CASKRGTEAFF. CDR3 sequence (DNA): TGTGCCAGCAAGAGGGGGACTGAAGCTTTCTTT.